The clone carrying this T cell receptor beta chain was seen only a few times. No antigen is known for it. The record originates from a study of beta chain features in type 1 diabetes. Overall study results and limits: Within each of all four CD4+ subsets, Type 1 diabetes patients had TCRB CDR3s that were moderately but significantly shorter.

The sequenced template was cDNA made from the entire isolated RNA. Some clones are missing from TCRdb's copy, which holds only in-frame ones; the method was immunoSEQ multiplex PCR. The repertoire has over 300,000 clones, roughly 8.8% of them found once; the top ten carry 1%. Specimen: central memory CD4+ T cells from blood. This TCR came from a man between 25 and 39 years old with type 1 diabetes.

In DNA, the CDR3 is TGCGCCAGCAGCTTGTGGGGACAGGGATCTGAGACCCAGTACTTC. Translation gives CASSLWGQGSETQYF. This chain uses TRBV5-1 with TRBJ2-5; 9 positions match TRBD1. The trim removed 1 base at V and 5 bases at J, leaving 6 bases unmatched. The CDR3 has 15 residues. The germline gives CDR1 SGHRS, CDR2 YFSETQ.